Below are 4 T cell receptor beta chains sequenced from a single sample in a study of T cell changes during pregnancy in multiple sclerosis. Data came from immunoSEQ multiplex PCR; TCRdb stores just in-frame clones and leaves some out. The sample yields 60,000 to 70,000 clones, around 91% seen once. The sequencing used peripheral blood, collected in the third trimester of pregnancy. These receptors were collected from a female donor in good health, enrolled as a control in a pregnancy study.

This sequence joins TRBV5-8 and TRBJ1-1; the match to TRBD1 covers 7 bases. Germline V CDR1 and CDR2: SGHTS, YDEGEE. V trimming: 6 bases; J trimming: 0 bases; junction bases outside the gene matches: 11. The CDR3 has 16 residues. The CDR3 spells CASTPGQGQLNTEAFF. The CDR3 DNA reads as TGTGCCAGCACCCCGGGTCAGGGACAGTTGAACACTGAAGCTTTCTTT.

V is TRBV6-1 and J is TRBJ1-1, with 8 nucleotides matching TRBD1. This CDR3 is built from 14 residues. V shed 4 bases and J 0 bases; nucleotides not matched to a gene: 1. Germline CDR1 is MNHNS and CDR2 is SASEGT. CDR3 sequence reads: CASSAGGLNTEAFF. The CDR3 DNA reads as TGTGCCAGCAGTGCAGGGGGCCTGAACACTGAAGCTTTCTTT.

This chain joins TRBV25-1 and TRBJ2-7; TRBD2 aligns across 10 bases. CDR1 and CDR2 from the germline V gene are MGHDK and SYGVNS. Trimming cost V 5 bases and J 5 bases; bases outside gene matches: 12. CDR3 length equals 16 residues. CDR3 in DNA: TGTGCCAGCAGTATGTCCCTAGCGGGGGCAGGGAACGAGCAGTACTTC. Translation gives CASSMSLAGAGNEQYF.

The gene calls are TRBV7-8 and TRBJ2-2; 9 nucleotides align to TRBD1. The germline V gene has CDR1 SGHVS and CDR2 FQNEAQ. This CDR3 is built from 15 residues. V shed 2 bases and J 7 bases; nucleotides not matched to a gene: 5. Here the CDR3 reads CASSLPTGGVGELFF. CDR3 DNA: TGTGCCAGCAGCTTACCAACAGGGGGCGTCGGGGAGCTGTTTTTT.